This T cell receptor beta chain was sequenced during a study of regulatory dendritic cells for organ transplantation. The study's findings and limits: Between individuals, the alloreactive memory CD8+ T cell pool differed considerably.

Assay used: immunoSEQ multiplex PCR; TCRdb lists only in-frame clones, some missing. This sample has around 30,000 clones, with approximately 86% found just once. As regards this clone: The antigen remains unidentified.

Per germline, CDR1 LNHNV and CDR2 YYDKDF (reference sequence). V gave up 7 bases and J gave up 2 bases, with 8 bases separating them. This CDR3 has 13 residues. The specimen sequenced was naive CD8+ T cells from blood. Sample subset: CD45RA+ naive T cells. The chain joins TRBV15 to TRBJ2-2; D gene uncertain. The sequence came from a human donor in good health. CDR3 sequence (DNA): TGTGCCACCACACGACAAAACACCGGGGAGCTGTTTTTT. Protein: CATTRQNTGELFF.